Below are 24 T cell receptor beta chains sequenced from a single sample in a study of CD8+CD57+ T cells in acquired aplastic anemia. Profiles of TCR beta VDJ and CDR3 were generated from a genomic DNA template. TCRdb re-called the reads through MiXCR, storing one row per CDR3 protein. The data show approximately 200,000 distinct CDR3 sequences, roughly half seen once. Sequencing was done on a sample of sorted CD4+, CD8+, or CD8+CD57+ T cells (not recorded which) from PBMCs. The receptors shown here come from a human donor in good health, serving as a control.

The chain links TRBV7-6 to TRBJ2-3; the match to TRBD2 covers 12 bases. V lost 1 base to trimming and J lost 6 bases; unmatched junction nucleotides: 8. CDR1 is SGHVS and CDR2 is FNYEAQ in the germline V gene. The CDR3 length is 17 residues. The CDR3 nucleotides are TGTGCCAGCAGCTTAGGGGCTAGCGGGGGGGCCCAGGATACGCAGTATTTT. Translated, it gives CASSLGASGGAQDTQYF.

The genes are TRBV28 and TRBJ1-2, with 9 bases that match TRBD1. The junction had 12 bases not matched to a gene; V was cut back by 5 bases and J by 5 bases. The CDR3 is 16 residues long. Looked up from germline, CDR1 is MDHEN and CDR2 is SYDVKM. The CDR3: CASSPPKTGGGYGYTF. CDR3 sequence (DNA): TGTGCCAGCAGTCCCCCCAAGACAGGGGGAGGGTATGGCTACACCTTC.

In regard to this clonotype: This CDR3 is missing its conserved last phenylalanine or tryptophan, likely due to a read error. It is unclear where the CDR3 begins or ends on the DNA, so no DNA is shown, and the CDR3 is as TCRdb lists it. The chain is built from TRBV7-9 and TRBJ1-1; TRBD1 was called by the table and not checked on the DNA. Germline V CDR1 and CDR2: SEHNR, FQNEAQ (reference sequence). The CDR3 region is 11 residues in length, termini included. The CDR3 sequence is CASSLAGRDQI.

This chain joins TRBV10-3 and TRBJ2-7; 7 bases are a match to TRBD1. The CDR3 totals 15 residues. Germline assignment: CDR1 ENHRY and CDR2 SYGVKD. Germline trimming cut 4 bases from V and 0 bases from J; bases unmatched to any gene: 6. The CDR3 bases are TGTGCCATCAGTGTTGACAGGGAGCGCTCCTACGAGCAGTACTTC. Protein: CAISVDRERSYEQYF.

V gene TRBV24-1 combines with J gene TRBJ1-2; 8 bases map to TRBD1. The CDR3 runs 14 residues. The trim removed 3 bases at V and 7 bases at J, leaving 6 bases unmatched. CDR1 and CDR2 from the germline V gene are KGHDR and SFDVKD. CDR3: CATSDNSGGLGYTF. The CDR3 DNA is TGTGCCACCAGTGATAACTCAGGGGGCCTTGGCTACACCTTC.

There are many counts of this clonotype. V is TRBV5-1 and J is TRBJ1-2, with 7 nucleotides matching TRBD1. This CDR3 has 18 residues. V was pared by 2 bases and J by 8 bases, with 21 bases of the junction left unmatched. Germline V lookup: CDR1 SGHRS, CDR2 YFSETQ. The CDR3 reads CASSFGTIIQTGSGGYTF. The CDR3 DNA reads as TGCGCCAGCAGCTTCGGGACAATAATCCAGACAGGGAGCGGAGGCTACACCTTC.

The chain carries TRBV7-8 and TRBJ2-4; D might be TRBD1 or TRBD2, each matching 6 bases. The germline gives CDR1 SGHVS, CDR2 FQNEAQ. The CDR3 is 13 amino acids. The ends were cut back, 5 bases at V and 9 bases at J, with 14 bases in the middle. CDR3 region: CASSPEGGGIQYF. CDR3 DNA sequence: TGTGCCAGCAGCCCCGAGGGGGGAGGCATTCAGTACTTC.

The V and J genes are TRBV28 and TRBJ1-3; D is ambiguous. Germline V lookup: CDR1 MDHEN, CDR2 SYDVKM. Trimming cost V 10 bases and J 0 bases, with 16 bases left between them. The CDR3 has 15 amino acids. In nucleotides, the CDR3 is TGTGCCACCCAACGGGGTTCGAGCTCTGGAAACACCATATATTTT. Translating it yields CATQRGSSSGNTIYF.

This clonotype was seen ten or more times. The chain links TRBV20-1 to TRBJ2-1; D is undetermined. Trimming shortened V by 3 bases and J by 9 bases, and 15 bases separated the two germline ends. From germline, CDR1 is DFQATT and CDR2 SNEGSKA (reference sequence). The CDR3 is made up of 13 amino acids. For the CDR3, the DNA is TGCAGTGCTAGTGTTTCGGTGATACGTGAGCAGTTCTTC. Translation gives CSASVSVIREQFF.

This clonotype was seen repeatedly, ten times or more. V usage is TRBV12-3 or TRBV12-4 and J usage is TRBJ1-2; D gene ambiguous. CDR3 length: 11 residues. V was cut by 6 bases and J by 8 bases, with 10 bases left in between. CDR3 bases: TGTGCCAGCAGCCGTAGTTGGGGCTACACCTTC. It translates to CASSRSWGYTF.

This clonotype turned up a few times. The chain combines TRBV2 with TRBJ1-2; no firm D call. The V gene's germline CDR1 is SNHLY and CDR2 FYNNEI. V shed 1 base and J shed 9 bases, with 6 bases lying between them. The CDR3 has 11 residues. The CDR3 region is CASSEGLSYTF. CDR3 bases: TGTGCCAGCAGTGAAGGGTTGAGCTACACCTTC.

Many counts were recorded for this clonotype. This chain links TRBV19 with TRBJ2-3; 9 bases align to TRBD2. CDR3 length: 15 residues. V lost 7 bases and J lost 1; bases outside the gene matches: 6. The germline CDR1 and CDR2 sequences are LNHDA and SQIVND (reference sequence). The CDR3: CASTTIAGGTDTQYF. CDR3 DNA sequence: TGTGCCAGTACCACCATAGCGGGGGGCACAGATACGCAGTATTTT.

The rearrangement links TRBV15 to TRBJ1-1; tentative D call: TRBD1 (5 bases). CDR1 LNHNV and CDR2 YYDKDF come from the germline V gene (reference sequence). This CDR3 has 16 amino acids. V dropped 0 bases and J dropped 1 base, with 12 bases sitting between them. The CDR3 region has the DNA TGTGCCACCAGCAGAGATGGGGGGGGGAGGAACACTGAAGCTTTCTTT. Translated, it gives CATSRDGGGRNTEAFF.

This clonotype was seen many times. J is TRBJ1-1 and V is TRBV12-3 or TRBV12-4; no clear D. V lost 3 bases, J lost 0 bases, and 8 bases lay in between. The CDR3 loop spans 14 amino acids. Here the CDR3 reads CASSFELMNTEAFF. CDR3 DNA: TGTGCCAGCAGTTTTGAGTTGATGAACACTGAAGCTTTCTTT.

This clonotype turned up a few times. This sequence joins TRBV19 and TRBJ1-1, with no clear D. Trimming took off 4 bases at V and 1 base at J, with 7 bases between the two ends. Germline V gene data show CDR1 as LNHDA and CDR2 as SQIVND (reference sequence). The CDR3 covers 13 residues. For the CDR3, the DNA is TGTGCCAGTAGTAAAGCGCCGAACACTGAAGCTTTCTTT. This encodes CASSKAPNTEAFF.

This clonotype was picked up one time. The rearrangement joins TRBV15 to TRBJ2-6, with 8 bases identical to TRBD1. V was pared by 3 bases and J by 0 bases, with 4 bases of the junction left unmatched. The length of the CDR3 is 17 residues. Germline-derived CDR1 and CDR2 are LNHNV and YYDKDF (reference sequence). CDR3 sequence (DNA): TGTGCCACCAGCAGGAGACAGGGGTACTCTGGGGCCAACGTCCTGACTTTC. This encodes CATSRRQGYSGANVLTF.

In this sample, this clonotype turned up many times. The chain has TRBV19 and TRBJ2-2; 7 bases agree with TRBD1. The V and J ends lost 6 bases and 4 bases, in that order; junction bases with no gene match: 8. Germline V gene lookup returns CDR1 LNHDA and CDR2 SQIVND (reference sequence). The CDR3 runs to 15 residues. The CDR3 sequence: CASRGPGQTTGELFF. CDR3 nucleotides: TGTGCCAGTAGAGGACCGGGACAGACCACCGGGGAGCTGTTTTTT. Complete variable domain (other parts from reference TRBV19 and TRBJ2-2): DGGITQSPKYLFRKEGQNVTLSCEQNLNHDAMYWYRQDPGQGLRLIYYSQIVNDFQKGDIAEGYSVSREKKESFPLTVTSAQKNPTAFYLCASRGPGQTTGELFFGEGSRLTVL.

This clonotype was counted a single time. The chain joins TRBV7-2 to TRBJ1-2; TRBD1 might be the D (5 bases). The germline CDR1 and CDR2 sequences are SGHTA and FQGNSA. This CDR3 spans 14 amino acids. Trimming pared 3 bases from V and 7 bases from J, leaving 15 bases between. The CDR3 loop reads CASSFEGRVGGYTF. The CDR3 region has the DNA TGTGCCAGCAGCTTCGAGGGGAGGGTAGGTGGCTACACCTTC.

This clonotype was counted only a few times. The rearrangement uses TRBV7-2 and TRBJ2-2; 9 bases line up with TRBD1. The germline CDR1 and CDR2 sequences are SGHTA and FQGNSA. This CDR3 has 15 residues. Unmatched junction bases numbered 6, after V lost 5 bases and J lost 5 bases. The CDR3 DNA sequence: TGTGCCAGCAGCAGGGGACAGGGAGTGACCGGGGAGCTGTTTTTT. It encodes CASSRGQGVTGELFF.

Worth noting for this clonotype: This clone may be a read error of a much larger clone one base away. The chain carries TRBV6-5 and TRBJ1-1; D call uncertain. Germline lookup yields CDR1 MNHEY and CDR2 SVGAGI. The CDR3 length is 16 residues. CDR3 coding DNA: TGTGCCAACAGTTACACTCCCCCGGGCCACGGGACTGAAGCTTTCTTT. Encoded protein: CANSYTPPGHGTEAFF.

This clonotype was detected many times. This rearrangement joins TRBV6-2 or TRBV6-3 to TRBJ2-3, with 10 bases aligning to TRBD1. In germline, CDR1 is MNHEY, CDR2 SVGEGT. There are 16 residues in the CDR3. The J segment lost 2 bases and the V segment lost 6 bases, leaving 8 bases of the junction unmatched. The CDR3 loop is CASSNYDRGPTDTQYF. CDR3 in DNA: TGTGCCAGCAGCAACTATGACAGGGGGCCCACAGATACGCAGTATTTT.

The rearrangement joins TRBV10-3 to TRBJ2-2, with unresolved D. V was trimmed by 9 bases and J by 3 bases, leaving 14 bases between them. This CDR3 contains 14 residues. Germline V lookup: CDR1 ENHRY, CDR2 SYGVKD. The CDR3 sequence is CAMSGPTYTGELFF. The DNA of the CDR3 is TGTGCCATGTCGGGCCCTACTTACACCGGGGAGCTGTTTTTT.

This clonotype was found a few times. The chain uses TRBV2 and TRBJ2-3; TRBD2 aligns across 14 bases. The CDR3 runs to 18 residues. V shed 6 bases and J 4 bases; nucleotides not matched to a gene: 12. Germline values: CDR1 SNHLY, CDR2 FYNNEI. CDR3 sequence: CASSLRTSGGSAADTQYF. CDR3 in DNA: TGTGCCAGCAGCCTTAGGACTAGCGGGGGGTCTGCTGCAGATACGCAGTATTTT.

This clonotype was seen only once. The V call is TRBV19, the J call TRBJ1-3; no reliable D call. The germline CDR1 and CDR2 sequences are LNHDA and SQIVND (reference sequence). The CDR3 length is 13 residues. The germline V and J ends were trimmed by 4 bases and 0 bases, with 4 bases remaining between them. The DNA of the CDR3 is TGTGCCAGTAGTAGTGTCTCTGGAAACACCATATATTTT. As protein: CASSSVSGNTIYF.